These 17 T cell receptor beta chains came from one sample sequenced in a study of PD-L1 blockade in urothelial cancer. Time point denoted: pretreatment peripheral blood. Clones were sequenced by immunoSEQ multiplex PCR, and TCRdb holds only the in-frame ones, with some missing. The table includes about 81,000 clones, 89% detected once. The sequencing here drew on PBMCs, taken around atezolizumab (anti-PD-L1) treatment. The origin of the receptors is a woman over 75 with urothelial cancer.

The chain has TRBV5-1 and TRBJ2-6, with 9 bases fitting TRBD1. Germline V gene data show CDR1 as SGHRS and CDR2 as YFSETQ. V was clipped by 0 bases and J by 2 bases; unmatched bases: 0. The CDR3 is made up of 16 amino acids. The CDR3 protein is CASSLGQGAGANVLTF. DNA for the CDR3: TGCGCCAGCAGCTTGGGACAGGGGGCTGGGGCCAACGTCCTGACTTTC.

The gene calls are TRBV10-3 and TRBJ1-1; no firm D call. Between the trimmed V and J ends, which lost 5 bases and 1 base, there was a span of 8 bases. CDR1 ENHRY and CDR2 SYGVKD come from the germline V gene. This CDR3 has 13 residues. The CDR3 DNA reads as TGTGCCATCAGTTTCAACAAGAACACTGAAGCTTTCTTT. This encodes CAISFNKNTEAFF.

V is TRBV12-5 and J is TRBJ2-3, with 8 bases identical to TRBD2. The CDR3 has 17 residues. Germline lookup yields CDR1 LGHNT and CDR2 FRNRAP. The V segment lost 3 bases and the J segment 2 bases; nucleotides outside the gene matches: 10. This chain's CDR3 is CASGFSTGAGVTDTQYF. CDR3 nucleotides: TGTGCTAGTGGTTTTTCCACCGGAGCGGGAGTCACAGATACGCAGTATTTT.

CDR3 sequence: CASTAPSSYNEQFF. The CDR3 DNA reads as TGTGCCAGCACCGCCCCTAGCTCCTACAATGAGCAGTTCTTC. The J gene is TRBJ2-1, the V gene TRBV5-4, with unresolved D. V lost 6 bases, J lost 0 bases, and 10 bases lay in between. There are 14 residues in the CDR3. CDR1 is SGHNT, CDR2 YYREEE, per germline (reference sequence).

The rearrangement links TRBV10-3 to TRBJ2-5; 8 bases are shared with TRBD2. This CDR3 has 15 amino acids. Per the germline V gene, CDR1 is ENHRY and CDR2 is SYGVKD. The V gene end was trimmed by 6 bases and the J gene end by 5 bases; junction bases not matched to a gene: 11. The CDR3 loop is CAISTGTRGRETQYF. Written as DNA, the CDR3 is TGTGCCATCAGCACCGGGACTAGGGGAAGGGAGACCCAGTACTTC.

This clone was observed once. The rearrangement joins TRBV27 to TRBJ2-1, with D perhaps TRBD2 (6 bases). With 6 bases removed from V and 7 bases from J, the gap between germline ends came to 13 bases. This CDR3 has 13 residues. Germline V gene sequence: CDR1 MNHEY, CDR2 SMNVEV (reference sequence). The CDR3 reads CASSGSIGNEQFF. CDR3 DNA sequence: TGTGCCAGCAGCGGGAGTATAGGGAATGAGCAGTTCTTC.

This clone was seen just once. The genes are TRBV2 and TRBJ1-1; no clear D. Trimming cost V 8 bases and J 1 base, with 11 bases left between them. The CDR3 totals 13 residues. Germline lookup yields CDR1 SNHLY and CDR2 FYNNEI. This CDR3 is CASLVRRNTEAFF. CDR3 DNA sequence: TGTGCCAGCCTGGTACGGAGGAACACTGAAGCTTTCTTT.

The chain joins TRBV29-1 to TRBJ1-5; D is uncertain. The CDR3 runs 12 residues. The germline V gene has CDR1 SQVTM and CDR2 ANQGSEA. V gave up 0 bases and J gave up 4 bases, with 4 bases separating them. The CDR3, as DNA: TGCAGCGTTGAAGACGGGAATCAGCCCCAGCATTTT. It encodes CSVEDGNQPQHF.

The CDR3 loop reads CASSTYFTEAFF. The CDR3 DNA sequence: TGTGCCAGCAGCACATATTTCACTGAAGCTTTCTTT. This chain uses TRBV28 with TRBJ1-1; D remains unclear. V gave up 6 bases and J gave up 4 bases, with 9 bases separating them. The CDR3 consists of 12 residues. Germline assignment: CDR1 MDHEN and CDR2 SYDVKM.

The V gene is TRBV6-1, the J gene TRBJ2-3; TRBD2 agrees at 7 bases. The CDR3 extends over 14 amino acids. Trimming at V came to 8 bases and at J to 1 base, leaving 6 bases not matched to a gene. The germline V gene has CDR1 MNHNS and CDR2 SASEGT. Here the CDR3 reads CASSGAGGTDTQYF. The CDR3 DNA reads as TGTGCCAGCTCCGGGGCGGGAGGCACAGATACGCAGTATTTT.

A single count supports this clone. The CDR3 sequence is CASSLGAGGPVDEQFF. CDR3 nucleotides: TGTGCCAGCAGCTTAGGGGCGGGAGGGCCGGTGGATGAGCAGTTCTTC. V usage is TRBV7-3 and J usage is TRBJ2-1, with 9 bases that match TRBD2. CDR3 length: 16 amino acids. Germline CDR1 reads SGHTA; CDR2 reads FQGTGA. The ends lost 2 bases at V and 8 bases at J; junction bases unmatched: 10.

The chain uses TRBV4-2 and TRBJ2-1; D is perhaps TRBD2 (5 bases). The CDR3 runs to 13 residues. In germline, CDR1 is LGHNA, CDR2 YNFKEQ. V lost 1 base and J 12 bases, leaving 13 bases between the germline ends. CDR3 sequence (DNA): TGTGCCAGCAGCCAAGGGGTGGGAGCTGGGCAGTTCTTC. Its translation is CASSQGVGAGQFF.

The rearrangement links TRBV18 to TRBJ2-1, with D maybe TRBD2 (7 bases). This CDR3 is built from 17 residues. Germline CDR1 and CDR2: KGHSH and LQKENI. The V end lost 3 bases, the J end lost 5 bases, and 20 bases lay between the germline ends. The CDR3 loop reads CASSPYSGGGLNNEQFF. For the CDR3, the DNA is TGTGCCAGCTCACCGTATTCGGGGGGCGGTTTAAACAATGAGCAGTTCTTC.

The CDR3 region is CASSVTPSYEQYF. The CDR3 DNA reads as TGTGCCAGCAGTGTGACACCCTCCTACGAGCAGTACTTC. The chain uses TRBV2 and TRBJ2-7; no definite D call. This CDR3 is 13 amino acids long. Germline CDR1 and CDR2: SNHLY and FYNNEI. Between the trimmed V and J ends, which lost 4 bases and 0 bases, there was a span of 7 bases.

The chain has TRBV30 and TRBJ2-5; TRBD2 might be the D (6 bases). CDR3 length: 17 amino acids. Per germline, CDR1 GTSNPN and CDR2 SVGIG (reference sequence). Between the trimmed V and J ends, which lost 0 bases and 3 bases, there was a span of 20 bases. The CDR3 DNA reads as TGTGCCTGGAGTGTCCTATCCGCGTGGAGGGAGAAAGAGACCCAGTACTTC. Protein sequence: CAWSVLSAWREKETQYF.

This chain connects TRBV14 to TRBJ2-5, with a possible D match to TRBD1 (5 bases). The V gene lost 1 base and the J gene lost 2 bases, with 14 bases spanning the gap. Germline-derived CDR1 and CDR2 are SGHDN and FVKESK. The length of the CDR3 is 16 residues. The chain's CDR3 is CASSQGQRQIQETQYF. For the CDR3, the DNA is TGTGCCAGCAGCCAAGGCCAAAGACAGATACAAGAGACCCAGTACTTC.

The chain is built from TRBV6-6 and TRBJ1-2; D is perhaps TRBD1 (5 bases). Germline CDR1 and CDR2: MNHNY and SVGAGI (reference sequence). V gave up 0 bases and J gave up 10 bases, with 18 bases separating them. CDR3 length equals 15 residues. Here the CDR3 reads CASSYSVRALPFYTF. In DNA, the CDR3 is TGTGCCAGCAGTTACTCAGTCAGGGCCCTGCCGTTCTACACCTTC.